This T cell receptor (beta chain) was identified during a study of T cell responses to AZD1222 COVID-19 vaccine. Study overall: Second-dose schedules of about 4 or about 12 weeks were combined.

This CDR3 contains 16 residues. Germline CDR1 reads SGHNT; CDR2 reads YENEEA. Between the trimmed V and J ends, which lost 0 bases and 4 bases, there was a span of 16 bases. With regard to this clone: Its specificity is unknown.

Here immunoSEQ multiplex PCR was the method, and the copy in TCRdb shows in-frame clones only, minus some. Of 150,000 or so clones listed, approximately 90% are singletons. Study-level points and caveats: White British ancestry dominated among donors, who included more females, and clonal diversity was possibly underestimated. An increase in Spike-specific TCR breadth and depth was observed after two AZD1222 doses. Nearly half of spike-specific TCRs reportedly target unmutated variant regions.

The starting material was peripheral blood, obtained on day 0 of AZD1222 vaccination. The sequence was obtained from an adult in good health. The chain combines TRBV11-3 with TRBJ2-7; TRBD2 is a possible D gene (5 bases). For the CDR3, the DNA is TGTGCCAGCAGCTTAGAAAAGGTTGGTGGGGAGTACGAGCAGTACTTC. The encoded protein is CASSLEKVGGEYEQYF.